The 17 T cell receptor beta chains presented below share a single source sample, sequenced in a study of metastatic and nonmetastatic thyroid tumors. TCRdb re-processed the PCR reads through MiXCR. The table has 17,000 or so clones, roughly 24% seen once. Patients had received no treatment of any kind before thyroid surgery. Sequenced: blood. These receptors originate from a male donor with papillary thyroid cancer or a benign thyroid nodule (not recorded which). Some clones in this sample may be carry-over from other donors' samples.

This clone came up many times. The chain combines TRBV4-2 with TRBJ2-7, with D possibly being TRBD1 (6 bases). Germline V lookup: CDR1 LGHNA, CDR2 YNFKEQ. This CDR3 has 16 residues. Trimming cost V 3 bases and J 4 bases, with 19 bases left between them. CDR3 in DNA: TGTGCCAGCAGCCAGACCGGACAGTCCCAACCTTACGAGCAGTACTTC. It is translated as CASSQTGQSQPYEQYF.

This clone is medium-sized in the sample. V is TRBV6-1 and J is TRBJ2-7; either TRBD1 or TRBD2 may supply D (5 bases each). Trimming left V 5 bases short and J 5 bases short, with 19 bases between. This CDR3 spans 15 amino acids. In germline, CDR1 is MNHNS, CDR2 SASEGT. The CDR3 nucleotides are TGTGCCAGCAGTAGATCCGGGACCCTAGGAGACGAGCAGTACTTC. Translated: CASSRSGTLGDEQYF.

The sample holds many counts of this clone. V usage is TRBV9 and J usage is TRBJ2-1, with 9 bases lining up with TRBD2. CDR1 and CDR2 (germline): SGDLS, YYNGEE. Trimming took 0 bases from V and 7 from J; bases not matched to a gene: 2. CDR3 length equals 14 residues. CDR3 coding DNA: TGTGCCAGCAGCGTAGGGACTAGCGAAAATGAGCAGTTCTTC. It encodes CASSVGTSENEQFF.

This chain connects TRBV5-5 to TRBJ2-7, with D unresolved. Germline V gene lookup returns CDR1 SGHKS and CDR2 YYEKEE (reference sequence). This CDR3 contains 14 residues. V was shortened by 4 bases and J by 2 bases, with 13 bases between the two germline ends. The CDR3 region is CASSPGATPYEQYF. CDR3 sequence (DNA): TGTGCCAGCAGCCCCGGAGCAACCCCCTACGAGCAGTACTTC.

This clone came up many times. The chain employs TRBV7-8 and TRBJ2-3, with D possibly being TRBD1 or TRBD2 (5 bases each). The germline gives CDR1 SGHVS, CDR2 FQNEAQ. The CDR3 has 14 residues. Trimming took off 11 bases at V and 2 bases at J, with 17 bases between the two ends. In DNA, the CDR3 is TGTGCCGTCTCCCACGGGGCCTCCACAGATACGCAGTATTTT. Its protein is CAVSHGASTDTQYF.

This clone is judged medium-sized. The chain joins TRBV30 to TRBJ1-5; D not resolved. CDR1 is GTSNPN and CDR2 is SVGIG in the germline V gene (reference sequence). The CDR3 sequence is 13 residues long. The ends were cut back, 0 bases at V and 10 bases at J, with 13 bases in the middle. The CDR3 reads CAWSVTEVEPQHF. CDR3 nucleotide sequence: TGTGCCTGGAGTGTAACGGAGGTGGAACCCCAGCATTTT.

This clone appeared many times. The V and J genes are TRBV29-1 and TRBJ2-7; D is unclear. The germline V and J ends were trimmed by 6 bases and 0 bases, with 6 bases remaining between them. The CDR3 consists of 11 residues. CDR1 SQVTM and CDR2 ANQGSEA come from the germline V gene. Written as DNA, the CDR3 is TGCAGCGTCCTCCTCTCCTACGAGCAGTACTTC. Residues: CSVLLSYEQYF.

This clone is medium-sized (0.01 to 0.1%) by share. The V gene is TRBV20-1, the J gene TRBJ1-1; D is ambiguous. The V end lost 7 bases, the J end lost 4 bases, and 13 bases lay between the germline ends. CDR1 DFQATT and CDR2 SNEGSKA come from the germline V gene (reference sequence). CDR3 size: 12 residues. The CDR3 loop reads CSGRGLSTEAFF. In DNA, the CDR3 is TGCAGTGGGAGAGGACTGAGCACTGAAGCTTTCTTT.

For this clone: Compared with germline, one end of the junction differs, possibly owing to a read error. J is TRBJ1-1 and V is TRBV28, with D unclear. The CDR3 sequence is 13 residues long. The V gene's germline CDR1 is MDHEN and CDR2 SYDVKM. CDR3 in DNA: TGTGCCAGCACTCACCCCCAGTCCAATGAAGATTTCTTT. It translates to CASTHPQSNEDFF.

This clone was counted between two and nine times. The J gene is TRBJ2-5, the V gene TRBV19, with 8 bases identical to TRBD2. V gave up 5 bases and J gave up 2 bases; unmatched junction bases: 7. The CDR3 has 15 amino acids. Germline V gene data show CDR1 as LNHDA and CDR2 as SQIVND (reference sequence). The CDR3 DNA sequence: TGTGCCAGTAGTCCCCGGATAGCGGGACAAGAGACCCAGTACTTC. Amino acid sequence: CASSPRIAGQETQYF.

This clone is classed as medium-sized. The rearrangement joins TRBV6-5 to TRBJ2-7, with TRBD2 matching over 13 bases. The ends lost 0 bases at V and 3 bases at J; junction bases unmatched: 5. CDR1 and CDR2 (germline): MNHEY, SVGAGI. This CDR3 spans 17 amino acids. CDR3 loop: CASSYSSGTSGNYEQYF. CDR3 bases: TGTGCCAGCAGTTACTCATCTGGGACTAGCGGGAACTACGAGCAGTACTTC.

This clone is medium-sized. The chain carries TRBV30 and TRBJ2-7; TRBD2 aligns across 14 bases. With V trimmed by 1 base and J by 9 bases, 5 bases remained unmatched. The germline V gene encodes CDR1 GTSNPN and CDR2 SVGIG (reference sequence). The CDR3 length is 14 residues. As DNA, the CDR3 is TGTGCCTGGAGTGGGACTAGCGGGAGGTGGCTGCAGTACTTC. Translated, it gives CAWSGTSGRWLQYF.

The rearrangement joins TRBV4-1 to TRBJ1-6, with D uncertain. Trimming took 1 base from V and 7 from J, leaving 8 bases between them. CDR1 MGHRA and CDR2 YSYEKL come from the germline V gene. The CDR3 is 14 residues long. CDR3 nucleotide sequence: TGCGCCAGCAGCCAAGGGGCGGGGAATTCACCCCTCCACTTT. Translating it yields CASSQGAGNSPLHF.

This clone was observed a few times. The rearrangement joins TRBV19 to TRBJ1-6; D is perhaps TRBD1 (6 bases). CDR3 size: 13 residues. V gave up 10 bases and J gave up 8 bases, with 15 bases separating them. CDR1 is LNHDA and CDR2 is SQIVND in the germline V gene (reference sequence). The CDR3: CATQQGGDSPLHF. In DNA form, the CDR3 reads TGTGCCACCCAACAGGGAGGGGATTCACCCCTCCACTTT.

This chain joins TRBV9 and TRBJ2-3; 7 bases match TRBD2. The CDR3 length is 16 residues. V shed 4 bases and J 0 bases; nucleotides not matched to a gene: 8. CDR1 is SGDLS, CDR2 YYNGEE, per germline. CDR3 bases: TGTGCCAGCAGCTCAAGGGAGGGGTCTAGCACAGATACGCAGTATTTT. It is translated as CASSSREGSSTDTQYF.

This CDR3 is CASSPLSGYEQYF. The CDR3 DNA reads TGCGCCAGCAGCCCTTTATCCGGCTACGAGCAGTACTTC. The V gene is TRBV4-1, the J gene TRBJ2-7; D is unclear. The CDR3 contains 13 residues. V was shortened by 4 bases and J by 3 bases, with 10 bases between the two germline ends. CDR1 MGHRA and CDR2 YSYEKL come from the germline V gene.

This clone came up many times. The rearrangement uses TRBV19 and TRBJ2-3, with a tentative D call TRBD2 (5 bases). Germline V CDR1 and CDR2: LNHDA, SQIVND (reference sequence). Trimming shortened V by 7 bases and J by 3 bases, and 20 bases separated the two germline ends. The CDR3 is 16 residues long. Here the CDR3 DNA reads TGTGCCAGTACCCCCTTTTTTGAGGGTGAGACAGATACGCAGTATTTT. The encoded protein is CASTPFFEGETDTQYF.